This TCR beta chain emerged from a study of OX40 agonist ivuxolimab in advanced cancers. Autoimmune disease history or systemic immunosuppression was exclusionary. CDR1 and CDR2 (germline): LGHNA, YSLEER. The CDR3 totals 16 residues. The V gene end was trimmed by 0 bases and the J gene end by 8 bases; junction bases not matched to a gene: 11. TCRdb's copy holds only in-frame clones and misses some; the assay was immunoSEQ multiplex PCR. The data contain 55,000 to 65,000 clones, around 93% of them singletons. Sequenced material: CD4+ or CD8+ T cells sorted from blood, taken in a trial of the OX40 agonist ivuxolimab. V is TRBV4-3 and J is TRBJ2-7; 9 bases are a match to TRBD1. The TCR originated in an adult with an advanced solid tumor such as melanoma, head and neck, liver or kidney cancer. The CDR3 sequence is CASSQDWGQGATKQYF. DNA of the CDR3: TGCGCCAGCAGCCAAGATTGGGGACAGGGTGCTACGAAGCAGTACTTC.